This T cell receptor beta chain was retrieved from a study of response to subunit inactivated influenza vaccine. Points from the study as a whole: Authors suggested each seasonal flu vaccination may recruit only limited numbers of new T cells.

This clonotype has just a few counts. What it binds is unknown. Using its own MiXCR run on the RT-PCR reads, TCRdb lists one record per CDR3 protein. The profile shows under 500,000 distinct CDR3 sequences, approximately 10% of them singletons. Germline CDR1 is SEHNR and CDR2 is FQNEAQ (reference sequence). V gave up 7 bases and J gave up 6 bases, with 19 bases separating them. This CDR3 has 14 amino acids. This chain uses TRBV7-9 with TRBJ2-7; D might be TRBD1 (5 bases). The sequence came from a man aged 45-65 years who received an inactivated influenza vaccine. Here the sequenced sample was PBMCs from blood, taken 45 days after vaccination. CDR3 coding DNA: TGTGCCAGCAAGGGGTCCGGCTTCATGGGCGAGCAGTACTTC. Protein sequence: CASKGSGFMGEQYF.